Listed below are T cell receptor beta chains from one sample, sequenced in a study of blood T cell repertoires in COVID-19. Clones were sequenced by immunoSEQ multiplex PCR, and TCRdb holds only the in-frame ones, with some missing. The sample lists 250,000 to 350,000 clones, 80% to 95% occurring once. Sequencing input: peripheral blood. The source of these receptors is a woman aged 25 to 39 with COVID-19, enrolled during active disease. CDR3s include the opening cysteine and the closing phenylalanine or tryptophan. D genes are given only for firm matches. Clone size appears in some rows only: once, few, many, or a class for an expanded clone.

v_gene	abundance	j_gene	d_gene	CDR3aa	CDR3nt
TRBV6-2/TRBV6-3	NA	TRBJ1-5	NA	CASSYDGYSNQPQHF	TGTGCCAGCAGTTATGACGGGTATAGCAATCAGCCCCAGCATTTT
TRBV5-1	NA	TRBJ1-6	NA	CASSLDTPSYNSPLHF	TGCGCCAGCAGCCTGGACACCCCCTCCTATAATTCACCCCTCCACTTT
TRBV3-1/TRBV3-2	NA	TRBJ1-3	NA	CASSLVEGGNTIYF	TGTGCCAGCAGCCTAGTGGAGGGAGGAAACACCATATATTTT
TRBV5-1	NA	TRBJ2-3	TRBD2	CASSTGLAGVDTQYF	TGCGCCAGCAGCACGGGACTAGCGGGAGTAGATACGCAGTATTTT
TRBV4-3	NA	TRBJ1-1	NA	CASSQDHAGDTEAFF	TGCGCCAGCAGCCAAGATCATGCAGGGGACACTGAAGCTTTCTTT
TRBV6-5	NA	TRBJ2-1	NA	CASSDSRTRLNEQFF	TGTGCCAGCAGTGACTCCAGAACTAGGTTAAATGAGCAGTTCTTC
TRBV6-5	NA	TRBJ2-7	NA	CAITGSSYEQYF	TGTGCCATTACAGGGAGCTCCTACGAGCAGTACTTC
TRBV6-1	NA	TRBJ1-2	NA	CASSLGSNYGYTF	TGTGCCAGCAGTTTGGGCAGTAACTATGGCTACACCTTC
TRBV28	NA	TRBJ2-1	NA	CASSHWTERGAEQFF	TGTGCCAGCAGTCACTGGACAGAAAGGGGAGCTGAGCAGTTCTTC
TRBV28	few	TRBJ1-1	NA	CASSLYDTEAFF	TGTGCCAGCAGTCTCTATGACACTGAAGCTTTCTTT